The clone carrying this TCR beta chain was observed many times. Trimming shortened V by 5 bases and J by 4 bases, and 12 bases separated the two germline ends. Germline CDR1 reads SGHTA; CDR2 reads FQGTGA. The CDR3 spans 15 residues. TCRdb analysed the 5' RACE reads with MiXCR anew, one entry per CDR3 protein. The data hold about 56,000 distinct CDR3 sequences, with roughly a tenth observed a single time. These data come from a study of early T cells in non-severe SARS-CoV-2 infection. Study-wide context: Unsorted whole-blood RNA was sequenced in bulk, leaving chains unpaired.

Material for sequencing was whole blood. This clonotype was sampled from an adult who was a healthcare worker with PCR-confirmed SARS-CoV-2 infection or an uninfected control (not recorded which). J is TRBJ2-6 and V is TRBV7-3, with D possibly matching TRBD1 (5 bases). CDR3: CASSEDMAGANVLTF. CDR3 coding DNA: TGTGCCAGCAGCGAGGACATGGCGGGGGCCAACGTCCTGACTTTC.